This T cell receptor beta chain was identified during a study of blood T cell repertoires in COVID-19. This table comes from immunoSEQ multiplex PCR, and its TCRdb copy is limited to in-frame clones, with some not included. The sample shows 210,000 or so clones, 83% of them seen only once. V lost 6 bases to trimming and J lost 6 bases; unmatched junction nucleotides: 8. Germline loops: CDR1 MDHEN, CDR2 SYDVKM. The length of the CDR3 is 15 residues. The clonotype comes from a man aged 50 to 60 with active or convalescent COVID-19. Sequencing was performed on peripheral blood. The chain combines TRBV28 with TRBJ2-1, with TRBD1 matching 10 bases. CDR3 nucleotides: TGTGCCAGCAGATTTGGGGACAGGGGTTCCAATGAGCAGTTCTTC. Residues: CASRFGDRGSNEQFF.